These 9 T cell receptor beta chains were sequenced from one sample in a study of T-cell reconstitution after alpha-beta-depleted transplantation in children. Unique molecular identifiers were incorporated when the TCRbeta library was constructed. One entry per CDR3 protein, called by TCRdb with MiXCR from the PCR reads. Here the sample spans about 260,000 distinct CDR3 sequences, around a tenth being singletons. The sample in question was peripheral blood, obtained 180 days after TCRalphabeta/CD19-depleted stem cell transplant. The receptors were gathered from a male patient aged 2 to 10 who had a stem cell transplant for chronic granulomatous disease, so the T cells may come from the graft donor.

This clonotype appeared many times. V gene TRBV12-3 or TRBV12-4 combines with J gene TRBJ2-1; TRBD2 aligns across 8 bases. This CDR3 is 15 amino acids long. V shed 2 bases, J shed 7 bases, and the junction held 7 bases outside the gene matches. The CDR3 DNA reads TGTGCCAGCAGTTTACCGGGAGGGCCTAGGAATGAGCAGTTCTTC. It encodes CASSLPGGPRNEQFF.

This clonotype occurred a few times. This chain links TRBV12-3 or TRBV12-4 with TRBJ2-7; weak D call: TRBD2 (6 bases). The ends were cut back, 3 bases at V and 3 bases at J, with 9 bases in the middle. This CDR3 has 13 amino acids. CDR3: CASSLGDFYEQYF. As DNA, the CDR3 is TGTGCCAGCAGTTTGGGGGACTTCTACGAGCAGTACTTC.

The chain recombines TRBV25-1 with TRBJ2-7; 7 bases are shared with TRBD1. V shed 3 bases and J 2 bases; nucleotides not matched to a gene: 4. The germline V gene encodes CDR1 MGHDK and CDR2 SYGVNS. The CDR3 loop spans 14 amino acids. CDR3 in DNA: TGTGCCAGCAGTGACAGGGGGAGAACCTACGAGCAGTACTTC. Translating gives CASSDRGRTYEQYF.

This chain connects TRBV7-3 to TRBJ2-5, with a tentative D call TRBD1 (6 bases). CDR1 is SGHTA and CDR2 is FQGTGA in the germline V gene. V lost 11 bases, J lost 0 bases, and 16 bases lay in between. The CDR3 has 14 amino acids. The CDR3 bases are TGTGCCGCGTTTGGGGGCCGTGACCAAGAGACCCAGTACTTC. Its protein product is CAAFGGRDQETQYF.

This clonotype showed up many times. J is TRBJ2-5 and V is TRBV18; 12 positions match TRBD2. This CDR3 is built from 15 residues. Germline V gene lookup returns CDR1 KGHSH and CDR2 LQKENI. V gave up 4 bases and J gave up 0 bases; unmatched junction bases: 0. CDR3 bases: TGTGCCAGCTCACGACTAGCGGGAGACCAAGAGACCCAGTACTTC. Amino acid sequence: CASSRLAGDQETQYF.

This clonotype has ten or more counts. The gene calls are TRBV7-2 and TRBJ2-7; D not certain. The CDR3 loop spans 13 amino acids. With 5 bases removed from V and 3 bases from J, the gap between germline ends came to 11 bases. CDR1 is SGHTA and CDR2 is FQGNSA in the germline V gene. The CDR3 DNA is TGTGCCAGCAGCACCCGGCCTGGCTACGAGCAGTACTTC. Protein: CASSTRPGYEQYF.

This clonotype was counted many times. DNA of the CDR3: TGTGCCAGCACCGGGACAGGGACCTACGAGCAGTACTTC. Protein product: CASTGTGTYEQYF. The chain carries TRBV7-9 and TRBJ2-7, with 9 nucleotides matching TRBD1. The CDR3 runs 13 residues. The J segment lost 2 bases and the V segment lost 7 bases, leaving 3 bases of the junction unmatched. CDR1 is SEHNR and CDR2 is FQNEAQ in the germline V gene (reference sequence).

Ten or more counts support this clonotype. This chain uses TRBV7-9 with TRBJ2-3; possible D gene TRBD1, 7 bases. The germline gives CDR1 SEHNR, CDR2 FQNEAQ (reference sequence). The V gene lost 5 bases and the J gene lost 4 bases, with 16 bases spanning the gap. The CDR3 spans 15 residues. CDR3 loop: CASSLEGAVADTQYF. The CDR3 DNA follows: TGTGCCAGCAGCCTGGAGGGGGCAGTGGCAGATACGCAGTATTTT.

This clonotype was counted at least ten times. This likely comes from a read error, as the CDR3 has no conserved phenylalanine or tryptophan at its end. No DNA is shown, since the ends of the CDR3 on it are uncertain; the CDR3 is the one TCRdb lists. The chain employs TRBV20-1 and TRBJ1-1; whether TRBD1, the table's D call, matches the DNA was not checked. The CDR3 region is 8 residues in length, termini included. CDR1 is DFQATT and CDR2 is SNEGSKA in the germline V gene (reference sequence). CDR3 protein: CSARGGPS.